The rows below give T cell receptor beta chains drawn from one sample of a study of cytomegalovirus exposure and HLA in healthy donors. Assay: immunoSEQ multiplex PCR; the TCRdb copy retains only in-frame clones and omits some. Of some 140,000 clones in the sample, roughly three quarters were seen once. Sequenced material: PBMCs. The receptor set was obtained from a young man in good health and CMV-seropositive. Each CDR3 is given with its conserved first and last residue. The order of the fields is V gene, D gene, clone size, CDR3 length, J gene, CDR3 DNA, CDR3 protein. A D gene is named only where the DNA matches it firmly. Clone size, where shown, is once, few, many, or a class for clones that have expanded.

V: TRBV7-2
D: NA
size: NA
length: 14
J: TRBJ1-4
DNA: TGTGCCAGCAGCCCCTCTAGTGGGAATGAAAAACTGTTTTTT
CDR3: CASSPSSGNEKLFF

V: TRBV4-2
D: NA
size: NA
length: 15
J: TRBJ1-4
DNA: TGTGCCAGCAGCCAAGAGGGGGCCTCTAATGAAAAACTGTTTTTT
CDR3: CASSQEGASNEKLFF

V: TRBV6-1
D: NA
size: NA
length: 14
J: TRBJ1-1
DNA: TGTGCCAGCACTCTACAGGGAGGGGACACTGAAGCTTTCTTT
CDR3: CASTLQGGDTEAFF

V: TRBV28
D: NA
size: once
length: 15
J: TRBJ1-3
DNA: TGTGCCAGCAGTCGACTCGTAAGCTCTGGAAACACCATATATTTT
CDR3: CASSRLVSSGNTIYF

V: TRBV9
D: TRBD2
size: NA
length: 17
J: TRBJ2-1
DNA: TGTGCCAGCAGCCCAACCCCAACTAGCGGGAGGGGTCATGAGCAGTTCTTC
CDR3: CASSPTPTSGRGHEQFF

V: TRBV5-1
D: TRBD2
size: NA
length: 17
J: TRBJ2-3
DNA: TGCGCCAGCAGCTTGGATCTAGCGGGGGACAACACAGATACGCAGTATTTT
CDR3: CASSLDLAGDNTDTQYF

V: TRBV9
D: TRBD2
size: NA
length: 14
J: TRBJ2-2
DNA: TGTGCCAGCAAGGGCGGGGAGGGGTCCGGGGAGCTGTTTTTT
CDR3: CASKGGEGSGELFF

V: TRBV19
D: NA
size: NA
length: 13
J: TRBJ1-2
DNA: TGTGCCAGTAGATCGTCGGGGGGGCCCGGCTACACCTTC
CDR3: CASRSSGGPGYTF

V: TRBV2
D: TRBD1
size: NA
length: 14
J: TRBJ2-2
DNA: TGTGCCAGCAAGCAGGGGGCGAACACCGGGGAGCTGTTTTTT
CDR3: CASKQGANTGELFF

V: TRBV5-1
D: TRBD1
size: NA
length: 14
J: TRBJ2-7
DNA: TGCGCCAGCAGCTCGGACAGGGTTGAACGCGAGCAGTACTTC
CDR3: CASSSDRVEREQYF

V: TRBV6-1
D: NA
size: NA
length: 14
J: TRBJ2-7
DNA: TGTGCCAGCAGTTCGACAGGAAAGGTCTACGAGCAGTACTTC
CDR3: CASSSTGKVYEQYF

V: TRBV6-5
D: TRBD2
size: NA
length: 16
J: TRBJ2-7
DNA: TGTGCCAGCAATTACACACTAGCGGGAGAATCCTACGAGCAGTACTTC
CDR3: CASNYTLAGESYEQYF

V: TRBV29-1
D: NA
size: few
length: 11
J: TRBJ1-1
DNA: TGCAGCGTTGCTGTAAGAGACAAAGCTTTCTTT
CDR3: CSVAVRDKAFF

V: TRBV5-1
D: TRBD1
size: NA
length: 15
J: TRBJ2-1
DNA: TGCGCCAGCAGCTTGGGACAGGGGGCAGTCAATGAGCAGTTCTTC
CDR3: CASSLGQGAVNEQFF

V: TRBV9
D: NA
size: NA
length: 16
J: TRBJ1-6
DNA: TGTGCCAGCAGCGGGGGTGGGGGGGGTCAGAATTCACCCCTCCACTTT
CDR3: CASSGGGGGQNSPLHF

V: TRBV28
D: TRBD2
size: NA
length: 15
J: TRBJ2-7
DNA: TGTGCCAGCACCTCCGGTTCGAGCGGGATTAACGAGCAGTACTTC
CDR3: CASTSGSSGINEQYF

V: TRBV4-1
D: TRBD2
size: NA
length: 18
J: TRBJ2-3
DNA: TGCGCCAGCAGCCAAGGAGGTATCGGGGCGGGGGTTTTGGATACGCAGTATTTT
CDR3: CASSQGGIGAGVLDTQYF

V: TRBV6-1
D: NA
size: NA
length: 14
J: TRBJ1-3
DNA: TGTGCCAGCAGTGAACATGGACAGGGAAACACCATATATTTT
CDR3: CASSEHGQGNTIYF

V: TRBV9
D: NA
size: once
length: 17
J: TRBJ1-2
DNA: TGTGCCAGCCTAATCCACAGGAGACATATAGGTAACTATGGCTACACCTTC
CDR3: CASLIHRRHIGNYGYTF

V: TRBV6-5
D: NA
size: NA
length: 13
J: TRBJ2-1
DNA: TGTGCCAGCAGTCCCCTGGGGCCCAATGAGCAGTTCTTC
CDR3: CASSPLGPNEQFF

V: TRBV6-6
D: TRBD1
size: NA
length: 12
J: TRBJ1-1
DNA: TGTGCCAGCACCGACAGGGCCACTGAAGCTTTCTTT
CDR3: CASTDRATEAFF

V: TRBV19
D: TRBD1
size: NA
length: 16
J: TRBJ1-3
DNA: TGTGCCAGTAGTACCCCGGGACAGGGGACTGGAAACACCATATATTTT
CDR3: CASSTPGQGTGNTIYF

V: TRBV11-2
D: TRBD2
size: NA
length: 16
J: TRBJ2-3
DNA: TGTGCCAGCAGCTCTTTGGCGGGGGGGAGCACAGATACGCAGTATTTT
CDR3: CASSSLAGGSTDTQYF

V: TRBV5-1
D: TRBD1
size: NA
length: 16
J: TRBJ2-3
DNA: TGCGCCAGCAGCCCCTGGACAGGGGGCGCGTCAGATACGCAGTATTTT
CDR3: CASSPWTGGASDTQYF

V: TRBV18
D: NA
size: NA
length: 13
J: TRBJ1-5
DNA: TGTGCCAGCTCACAGGGGGAGAATCAGCCCCAGCATTTT
CDR3: CASSQGENQPQHF

V: TRBV28
D: NA
size: few
length: 17
J: TRBJ1-4
DNA: TGTGCCAGCAGTTTATTGGAGGGAACCCCAACTAATGAAAAACTGTTTTTT
CDR3: CASSLLEGTPTNEKLFF

V: TRBV5-6
D: NA
size: once
length: 13
J: TRBJ2-1
DNA: TGTGCCAGCAGCTTCAGGTATTACAATGAGCAGTTCTTC
CDR3: CASSFRYYNEQFF

V: TRBV19
D: TRBD1
size: NA
length: 14
J: TRBJ2-4
DNA: TGTGCCAGTAGTTTGCCGGGACAGGGAAACATTCAGTACTTC
CDR3: CASSLPGQGNIQYF

V: TRBV5-6
D: NA
size: NA
length: 14
J: TRBJ2-1
DNA: TGTGCCAGCAGCTTACGCGGGGCACACAATGAGCAGTTCTTC
CDR3: CASSLRGAHNEQFF

V: TRBV5-6
D: TRBD1
size: NA
length: 16
J: TRBJ1-6
DNA: TGTGCCAGCAGCTTAAAGACAGGGATCAATAATTCACCCCTCCACTTT
CDR3: CASSLKTGINNSPLHF

V: TRBV5-1
D: NA
size: once
length: 15
J: TRBJ2-1
DNA: TGCGCCAGCAGCTTGGAAGCGGCCTCCTACAATGAGCAGTTCTTC
CDR3: CASSLEAASYNEQFF

V: TRBV7-9
D: NA
size: NA
length: 14
J: TRBJ2-1
DNA: TGTGCCAGCAGCTCCCGCGGTAGCGGCAATGAGCAGTTCTTC
CDR3: CASSSRGSGNEQFF

V: TRBV28
D: NA
size: NA
length: 14
J: TRBJ1-1
DNA: TGTGCCAGCAGTTCCGGGTTTACGAACACTGAAGCTTTCTTT
CDR3: CASSSGFTNTEAFF

V: TRBV30
D: NA
size: once
length: 14
J: TRBJ1-1
DNA: TGTGCCTGGAGTTGGACAGCGATGAACACTGAAGCTTTCTTT
CDR3: CAWSWTAMNTEAFF

V: TRBV4-3
D: NA
size: NA
length: 13
J: TRBJ2-7
DNA: TGCGCCAGCAGCCCGGAAAGGACTGGAGGGGAGTACTTC
CDR3: CASSPERTGGEYF